The present T cell receptor beta chain was sequenced within a study of early T cells in non-severe SARS-CoV-2 infection. Study background: Sequencing input comprised bulk RNA from unsorted whole blood; chain pairing was not available. Findings of the study overall: VDJdb matching, biased toward anti-spike CD8 responses, missed private and CD4 specificities.

Deletions cut 10 bases from V and 0 bases from J, with 16 bases between. This CDR3 is 15 amino acids long. Looked up from germline, CDR1 is MNHEY and CDR2 is SVGAGI. This clonotype appeared a few times. Its matching antigen is unknown. As part of library construction, unique molecular identifiers were attached to individual cDNA molecules. TCRdb fed the 5' RACE reads into MiXCR, producing one record per CDR3 protein. The sample comprises roughly 56,000 distinct CDR3 sequences, about an eighth of which are singletons, and approximately 9.8% rests with the top ten. Sequencing was performed on whole blood. V is TRBV6-5 and J is TRBJ2-1; D is undetermined. The receptor's source is an adult who was a healthcare worker with PCR-confirmed SARS-CoV-2 infection or an uninfected control (not recorded which). The CDR3 is CATKSTFSSYNEQFF. In DNA, the CDR3 is TGTGCCACCAAGTCAACATTTTCCTCCTACAATGAGCAGTTCTTC.